This is a list of T cell receptor beta chains from one sample in a study of T cells in Graves' hyperthyroidism and ophthalmopathy. TCRdb reprocessed the multiplex PCR reads via MiXCR and lists one record per CDR3 protein. The sample lists about 330,000 distinct CDR3 sequences, around 15% occurring once. The sequenced sample was blood. Receptors originate from a middle-aged woman with Graves' ophthalmopathy. The CDR3 runs from the conserved cysteine through the conserved F or W. D genes are given only for firm matches. Only some rows state a clone size, as once, few, many or a class for expanded clones.

size	V	J	D	CDR3	DNA
few	TRBV18	TRBJ2-5	-	CASSRDEGETQYF	TGTGCCAGCTCCCGCGATGAGGGGGAGACCCAGTACTTC
-	TRBV4-1	TRBJ2-7	-	CASSLPGSWNEQYF	TGCGCCAGCAGCCTACCCGGGAGCTGGAACGAGCAGTACTTC
few	TRBV19	TRBJ2-1	TRBD2	CASSRLAGGHYNEQFF	TGTGCCAGTAGTCGACTAGCGGGGGGACACTACAATGAGCAGTTCTTC
few	TRBV19	TRBJ1-2	-	CASSLGTAGFNYGYTF	TGTGCCAGTAGTCTGGGGACGGCTGGATTTAACTATGGCTACACCTTC
many	TRBV11-2	TRBJ2-2	TRBD2	CASSSPGLAGDTGELFF	TGTGCCAGCAGTAGTCCGGGACTAGCGGGAGACACCGGGGAGCTGTTTTTT
many	TRBV6-1	TRBJ2-1	TRBD1	CASTPQQGANEQFF	TGTGCCAGCACCCCTCAACAGGGGGCAAATGAGCAGTTCTTC
many	TRBV11-2	TRBJ1-6	TRBD1	CASSQERTGISPLHF	TGTGCCAGCAGCCAGGAAAGGACAGGGATTTCACCCCTCCACTTT
many	TRBV3-1	TRBJ2-1	-	CASSPGPPIGEQFF	TGTGCCAGCAGCCCCGGACCGCCAATCGGTGAGCAGTTCTTC
-	TRBV7-2	TRBJ2-3	TRBD2	CASSLPAGGGDTQYF	TGTGCCAGCAGCTTACCAGCGGGGGGGGGAGATACGCAGTATTTT
few	TRBV20-1	TRBJ1-2	TRBD1	CSAREDRGLGYTF	TGCAGTGCTAGAGAAGACAGGGGTCTCGGCTACACCTTC
many	TRBV6-1	TRBJ2-7	TRBD2	CASSEEGLAAYEQYF	TGTGCCAGCAGTGAGGAAGGACTAGCCGCGTACGAGCAGTACTTC
many	TRBV7-9	TRBJ1-2	-	CASSLARIGQYGYTF	TGTGCCAGCAGCTTAGCGCGGATTGGGCAGTATGGCTACACCTTC
-	TRBV20-1	TRBJ1-6	TRBD1	CSARPQDRKDLNSPLHF	TGCAGTGCTAGACCTCAGGACAGGAAGGATTTGAATTCACCCCTCCACTTT
many	TRBV14	TRBJ2-3	-	CASSQDQASGLSTDTQYF	TGTGCCAGCAGCCAAGATCAGGCCAGCGGCCTTAGCACAGATACGCAGTATTTT
many	TRBV11-3	TRBJ2-3	TRBD2	CASSEGTSGDTDTQYF	TGTGCCAGCAGTGAAGGGACTAGCGGGGACACAGATACGCAGTATTTT
many	TRBV7-8	TRBJ2-3	-	CASSKRTPQDTQYF	TGTGCCAGCAGCAAACGGACACCCCAGGATACGCAGTATTTT
many	TRBV6-1	TRBJ1-5	TRBD1	CASSEGDRTPRSIAQHF	TGTGCCAGCAGTGAAGGGGACAGGACCCCCCGCAGTATAGCCCAGCATTTT
-	TRBV10-3	TRBJ2-5	-	CAIGYETQYF	TGTGCCATAGGATATGAGACCCAGTACTTC
-	TRBV4-2	TRBJ1-1	-	CASSQAGVKAFF	TGTGCCAGCAGCCAAGCAGGGGTTAAAGCTTTCTTT
many	TRBV6-1	TRBJ1-2	-	CASSEGFSDIYGYTF	TGTGCCAGCAGTGAAGGATTCTCGGACATCTATGGCTACACCTTC
many	TRBV2	TRBJ1-4	-	CASSTGTVNEKLFF	TGTGCCAGCAGTACCGGGACGGTGAATGAAAAACTGTTTTTT
many	TRBV19	TRBJ2-5	-	CASGVYQETQYF	TGTGCCAGTGGGGTCTACCAGGAGACCCAGTACTTC
-	TRBV11-2	TRBJ2-1	TRBD2	CASSLGGGSYDEQFF	TGTGCCAGCAGCTTAGGCGGGGGGTCCTACGATGAGCAGTTCTTC
-	TRBV4-1	TRBJ1-1	-	CASSQVWRRGSTEAFF	TGCGCCAGCAGCCAAGTCTGGAGGCGAGGGAGCACTGAAGCTTTCTTT
many	TRBV28	TRBJ2-7	TRBD1	CASRAGTVTYEQYF	TGTGCCAGCAGGGCCGGGACAGTCACCTACGAGCAGTACTTC
-	TRBV28	TRBJ1-5	-	CASSGVSGSGQPQHF	TGTGCCAGCAGTGGAGTGAGCGGCTCAGGTCAGCCCCAGCATTTT
-	TRBV7-9	TRBJ2-2	TRBD2	CASSTLRTSGGTNTGELFF	TGTGCCAGCAGCACACTACGGACTAGCGGGGGGACGAACACCGGGGAGCTGTTTTTT
-	TRBV5-1	TRBJ2-7	TRBD1	CASRLTGTPSYEQYF	TGCGCCAGCAGACTGACAGGGACGCCATCCTACGAGCAGTACTTC
many	TRBV6-1	TRBJ1-2	-	CASSLGGPYGYTF	TGTGCCAGCAGCCTAGGCGGTCCCTATGGCTACACCTTC
many	TRBV20-1	TRBJ2-2	-	CSASPGLNTGELFF	TGCAGTGCTTCCCCTGGACTAAATACCGGGGAGCTGTTTTTT
many	TRBV9	TRBJ2-3	TRBD2	CASSRTGLAADTQYF	TGTGCCAGCAGCCGGACCGGACTAGCCGCGGATACGCAGTATTTT
-	TRBV6-1	TRBJ1-6	TRBD1	CASSELWDRSNSPLHF	TGTGCCAGCAGTGAATTGTGGGACAGGAGTAATTCACCCCTCCACTTT
many	TRBV6-1	TRBJ1-1	-	CATGVGGGNTEAFF	TGTGCCACTGGGGTGGGTGGGGGGAACACTGAAGCTTTCTTT
many	TRBV4-1	TRBJ2-1	TRBD2	CASSQDALAEYNEQFF	TGCGCCAGCAGCCAAGATGCCCTAGCGGAGTACAATGAGCAGTTCTTC
few	TRBV12-3/TRBV12-4	TRBJ2-3	-	CASSWGGLNTQYF	TGTGCCAGCAGTTGGGGGGGGCTAAATACGCAGTATTTT
many	TRBV20-1	TRBJ2-5	-	CSAPVSAQETQYF	TGCAGTGCTCCCGTTTCTGCCCAAGAGACCCAGTACTTC
many	TRBV3-1	TRBJ2-5	-	CASSRKGEETQYF	TGTGCCAGCAGCCGTAAGGGGGAAGAGACCCAGTACTTC
many	TRBV11-2	TRBJ1-5	-	CASSPTPNQPQHF	TGTGCCAGCAGCCCTACCCCAAATCAGCCCCAGCATTTT
many	TRBV5-5	TRBJ1-2	-	CASSLGWAGPYGYTF	TGTGCCAGCAGCTTGGGGTGGGCAGGGCCTTATGGCTACACCTTC
-	TRBV7-9	TRBJ2-1	-	CASSRPDTGSIQQFF	TGTGCCAGCAGTCGTCCGGACACAGGGAGTATTCAGCAGTTCTTC
many	TRBV11-2	TRBJ2-1	-	CASSLGGRAGEQFF	TGTGCCAGCAGCTTAGGGGGGCGAGCGGGTGAGCAGTTCTTC
many	TRBV24-1	TRBJ2-2	TRBD1	CATSRTGVVGELFF	TGTGCCACCAGCCGGACAGGGGTTGTCGGGGAGCTGTTTTTT
few	TRBV10-3	TRBJ1-2	TRBD1	CAISESGDRVGYGYTF	TGTGCCATCAGTGAAAGCGGGGACAGGGTCGGCTATGGCTACACCTTC
few	TRBV5-1	TRBJ2-1	TRBD2	CASSSSGASGNEQFF	TGCGCCAGCAGCAGTAGCGGGGCTTCGGGCAATGAGCAGTTCTTC